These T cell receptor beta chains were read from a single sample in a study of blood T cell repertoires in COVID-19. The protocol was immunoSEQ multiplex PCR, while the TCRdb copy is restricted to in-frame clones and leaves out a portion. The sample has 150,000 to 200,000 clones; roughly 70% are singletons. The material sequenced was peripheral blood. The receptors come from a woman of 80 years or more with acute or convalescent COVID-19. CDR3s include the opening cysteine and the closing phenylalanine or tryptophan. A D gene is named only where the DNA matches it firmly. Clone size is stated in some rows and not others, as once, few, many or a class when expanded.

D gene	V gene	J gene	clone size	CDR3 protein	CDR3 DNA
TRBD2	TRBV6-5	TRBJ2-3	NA	CASSTSGSGNTQYF	TGTGCCAGCAGTACTAGCGGGAGTGGGAATACGCAGTATTTT
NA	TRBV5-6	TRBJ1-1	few	CASSGGRLYTEAFF	TGTGCCAGCAGCGGAGGACGGTTGTACACTGAAGCTTTCTTT
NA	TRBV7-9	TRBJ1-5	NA	CASSLGAGGSDSNQPQHF	TGTGCCAGCAGCTTAGGGGCGGGGGGCAGTGATAGCAATCAGCCCCAGCATTTT
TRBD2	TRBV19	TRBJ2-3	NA	CASSSASGRSDTQYF	TGTGCCAGTAGTTCCGCTAGCGGGAGGTCAGATACGCAGTATTTT
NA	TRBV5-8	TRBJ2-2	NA	CASSPLGSISTGELFF	TGTGCCAGCAGCCCCCTTGGGAGTATTTCCACCGGGGAGCTGTTTTTT
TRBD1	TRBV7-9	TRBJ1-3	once	CASSLTGGKDGNTIYF	TGTGCCAGCAGCTTGACAGGGGGGAAAGATGGAAACACCATATATTTT
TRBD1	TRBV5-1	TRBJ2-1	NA	CASSLGTGGVVDEQFF	TGCGCCAGCAGCTTAGGGACAGGGGGCGTAGTAGATGAGCAGTTCTTC
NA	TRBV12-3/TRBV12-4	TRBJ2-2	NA	CASSPGNTGELFF	TGTGCCAGCTCCCCCGGGAACACCGGGGAGCTGTTTTTT
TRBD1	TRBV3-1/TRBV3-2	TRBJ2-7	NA	CASSQRRDRAYF	TGTGCCAGCAGCCAACGCCGGGACAGGGCGTACTTC
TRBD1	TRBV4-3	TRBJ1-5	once	CASSPFSRGSSQPQHF	TGCGCCAGCAGCCCGTTTAGCAGGGGGTCTAGTCAGCCCCAGCATTTT
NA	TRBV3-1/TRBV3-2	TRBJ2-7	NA	CASSPLLGPAGEQYF	TGTGCCAGCAGCCCCCTCCTCGGCCCGGCCGGGGAGCAGTACTTC